This T cell receptor beta chain was sequenced in a study of CD8 T cells in ankylosing spondylitis. Construction of TCR beta libraries was performed using quantitative 5'-RACE with molecular barcodes. TCRdb used MiXCR to reprocess the 5' RACE reads, holding one entry per CDR3 protein. The sample includes around 340,000 distinct CDR3 sequences, around 15% of them seen just once. Germline V gene data show CDR1 as ENHRY and CDR2 as SYGVKD. CDR3 length: 14 amino acids. The V gene lost 9 bases and the J gene lost 2 bases, with 17 bases spanning the gap. As regards this clonotype: Its antigen is unknown.

The study, taken as a whole, reports: Reportedly, significant enrichment of disease-linked clones occurred in matched ankylosing spondylitis synovial fluid. About 8 highly homologous variants made up a TCR beta motif, and this motif appeared characteristic of ankylosing spondylitis blood. The authors found the disease-linked clones to be CD8+ and relatively rare in peripheral blood.

This TCR was sampled from a male donor with ankylosing spondylitis or in good health (not recorded which). The chain uses TRBV10-3 and TRBJ2-7; possibly TRBD1 or TRBD2 for D (5 bases each). Sequenced material: blood, either unsorted or a sorted T cell fraction (not recorded which). CDR3 in DNA: TGTGCCATTACGCCGGGGCAGGGTCCCTACGAGCAGTACTTC. The encoded protein is CAITPGQGPYEQYF.